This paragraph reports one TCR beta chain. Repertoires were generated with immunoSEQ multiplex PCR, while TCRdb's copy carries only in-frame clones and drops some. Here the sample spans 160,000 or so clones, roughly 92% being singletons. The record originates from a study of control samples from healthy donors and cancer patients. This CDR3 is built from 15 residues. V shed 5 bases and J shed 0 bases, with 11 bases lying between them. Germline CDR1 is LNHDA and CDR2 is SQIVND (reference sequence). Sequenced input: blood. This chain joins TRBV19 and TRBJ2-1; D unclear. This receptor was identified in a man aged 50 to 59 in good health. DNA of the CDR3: TGTGCCAGTAGTCGGTCTTCTAGCTCCTACAATGAGCAGTTCTTC. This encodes CASSRSSSSYNEQFF.